The 21 T cell receptor beta chains presented below share a single source sample, sequenced in a study of T cells in Graves' hyperthyroidism and ophthalmopathy. The investigators amplified TCR beta CDR3 regions from RNA transcripts. The HTBI primer set drove a first-round RT-PCR of the TCR CDR3. TCRdb passed the multiplex PCR reads through MiXCR, listing each CDR3 protein once. The sample includes 300,000 to 500,000 distinct CDR3 sequences, roughly an eighth of them seen just once. Input material: blood. The source of these receptors is a man between 45 and 60 years old with Graves' ophthalmopathy.

CDR3 nucleotide sequence: TGCAGTGTGCAGGGGGCAGTTAATTCACCCCTCCACTTT. Its protein product is CSVQGAVNSPLHF. J is TRBJ1-6 and V is TRBV20-1, with TRBD1 matching over 8 bases. V lost 7 bases and J lost 6; bases outside the gene matches: 5. Germline-derived CDR1 and CDR2 are DFQATT and SNEGSKA (reference sequence). The CDR3 is made up of 13 amino acids.

At least ten counts were recorded for this clonotype. V is TRBV3-1 and J is TRBJ2-1; D uncertain. V was trimmed by 5 bases and J by 10 bases, leaving 9 bases between them. The CDR3 is 11 amino acids. Germline CDR1 is LGHDT and CDR2 is YNNKEL (reference sequence). The chain's CDR3 is CASSNSQEQFF. The CDR3, as DNA: TGTGCCAGCAGCAATAGCCAGGAGCAGTTCTTC.

The genes are TRBV11-3 and TRBJ2-3, with 10 bases identical to TRBD1. The CDR3 is 16 amino acids. CDR1 is SGHNT and CDR2 is YENEEA in the germline V gene. The J segment lost 1 base and the V segment lost 4 bases, leaving 5 bases of the junction unmatched. The DNA of the CDR3 is TGTGCCAGCAGCTCCGGGACAGGGGCTGGCACAGATACGCAGTATTTT. The encoded protein is CASSSGTGAGTDTQYF.

This clonotype appeared many times. The V gene is TRBV2, the J gene TRBJ2-7; no reliable D call. Germline V gene sequence: CDR1 SNHLY, CDR2 FYNNEI. CDR3 size: 14 residues. Trimming took off 2 bases at V and 1 base at J, with 9 bases between the two ends. This CDR3 reads CASSERPVSYEQYF. CDR3 DNA: TGTGCCAGCAGTGAACGGCCCGTATCCTACGAGCAGTACTTC.

This chain uses TRBV7-9 with TRBJ2-5; D is unresolved. This CDR3 region has 14 residues. V was cut by 5 bases and J by 4 bases, with 14 bases left in between. Germline CDR1 reads SEHNR; CDR2 reads FQNEAQ (reference sequence). The DNA of the CDR3 is TGTGCCAGCAGCCCCCAGGCCAGCCGAGAGACCCAGTACTTC. This gives the protein CASSPQASRETQYF.

This clonotype was found a few times. The rearrangement uses TRBV5-1 and TRBJ2-5, with 8 bases lining up with TRBD1. With V trimmed by 4 bases and J by 0 bases, 2 bases remained unmatched. Germline lookup yields CDR1 SGHRS and CDR2 YFSETQ. The CDR3 loop spans 14 amino acids. The DNA for the CDR3 is TGCGCCAGCAGCAACAGGGGGTACCAAGAGACCCAGTACTTC. It is translated as CASSNRGYQETQYF.

This clonotype was observed many times. This chain connects TRBV30 to TRBJ2-7, with TRBD1 matching over 9 bases. J was trimmed by 5 bases and V by 0 bases; bases with no gene match: 5. Germline assignment: CDR1 GTSNPN and CDR2 SVGIG (reference sequence). The CDR3 has 14 amino acids. The CDR3 protein is CAWSVGTGIHEQYF. CDR3 nucleotides: TGTGCCTGGAGTGTTGGGACAGGGATCCACGAGCAGTACTTC.

This clonotype appeared a few times. V gene TRBV10-3 combines with J gene TRBJ2-3; D perhaps matches TRBD2 (5 bases). The CDR3 extends over 13 amino acids. CDR1 and CDR2 from the germline V gene are ENHRY and SYGVKD. With 10 bases removed from V and 3 bases from J, the gap between germline ends came to 14 bases. The CDR3 bases are TGTGCCACTAGGGCTAGCTCGACAGATACGCAGTATTTT. Its translation: CATRASSTDTQYF.

This clonotype was detected many times. This chain's CDR3 is CASSDPRGVGNTIYF. DNA of the CDR3: TGTGCCAGCAGTGACCCTCGGGGTGTCGGAAACACCATATATTTT. The chain carries TRBV2 and TRBJ1-3; D gene uncertain. V was pared by 3 bases and J by 4 bases, with 13 bases between. Germline V gene lookup returns CDR1 SNHLY and CDR2 FYNNEI. The CDR3 totals 15 residues.

J is TRBJ1-1 and V is TRBV12-3 or TRBV12-4; the match to TRBD1 covers 9 bases. J gave up 4 bases and V 4 bases, and 4 bases lay outside the gene matches. The CDR3 length is 14 residues. CDR3 loop: CASSWGQGSTEAFF. In nucleotides, the CDR3 is TGTGCCAGCAGTTGGGGACAGGGAAGCACTGAAGCTTTCTTT.

The rearrangement joins TRBV20-1 to TRBJ2-3; D might be TRBD2 (5 bases). From germline, CDR1 is DFQATT and CDR2 SNEGSKA (reference sequence). V lost 2 bases to trimming and J lost 7 bases, with 19 bases between them. This CDR3 is 15 amino acids long. CDR3: CSARLVGEVPNTQYF. CDR3 DNA: TGCAGTGCTAGACTGGTGGGAGAGGTGCCGAATACGCAGTATTTT.

This clonotype appeared many times. V and J are TRBV20-1 and TRBJ2-1, with TRBD2 identical over 10 bases. The germline CDR1 and CDR2 sequences are DFQATT and SNEGSKA (reference sequence). The ends lost 7 bases at V and 7 bases at J; junction bases unmatched: 10. The CDR3 is made up of 14 amino acids. The CDR3 sequence is CSGATLTSGNEQFF. CDR3 sequence (DNA): TGCAGTGGAGCCACCCTGACTAGCGGGAATGAGCAGTTCTTC.

At least ten counts were recorded for this clonotype. The V call is TRBV3-1, the J call TRBJ2-7; D not certain. The CDR3 has 12 residues. The V and J ends lost 4 bases and 3 bases respectively, with 7 bases between them. CDR1 and CDR2 (germline): LGHDT, YNNKEL (reference sequence). The CDR3, as DNA: TGTGCCAGCAGCCTACAAAACTACGAGCAGTACTTC. It encodes CASSLQNYEQYF.

In its sample, this clonotype was seen many times. This chain links TRBV2 with TRBJ1-2; 7 bases map to TRBD1. Germline V gives CDR1 SNHLY, CDR2 FYNNEI. Trimming cost V 5 bases and J 7 bases; bases outside gene matches: 4. There are 12 residues in the CDR3. The CDR3: CASSRQGLGYTF. In DNA form, the CDR3 reads TGTGCCAGCAGTCGACAGGGTCTTGGCTACACCTTC.

This clonotype came up many times. V and J are TRBV29-1 and TRBJ2-1, with D hard to call. V was shortened by 2 bases and J by 0 bases, with 8 bases between the two germline ends. CDR3 length: 14 residues. Germline CDR1 SQVTM, CDR2 ANQGSEA. The CDR3 reads CSVEKIGSYNEQFF. Written as DNA, the CDR3 is TGCAGCGTTGAAAAAATTGGCTCCTACAATGAGCAGTTCTTC.

Notes on this clonotype: A much bigger clone sits one base away, suggesting this may be a read error. V usage is TRBV19 and J usage is TRBJ1-5, with D unresolved. Germline V gene data show CDR1 as LNHDA and CDR2 as SQIVND (reference sequence). CDR3 length equals 16 residues. CDR3 nucleotide sequence: TGTACCAGTAGTGCAGCCTCTGGGTATGACGGTCAGCCCCAGCATTTT. Translation: CTSSAASGYDGQPQHF.

The chain joins TRBV28 to TRBJ2-7, with 9 nucleotides matching TRBD1. V was clipped by 6 bases and J by 5 bases; unmatched bases: 5. From germline, CDR1 is MDHEN and CDR2 SYDVKM. The CDR3 is 13 amino acids. The CDR3 bases are TGTGCCAGCAGACCAAGGACAGGGGACGAGCAGTACTTC. It is translated as CASRPRTGDEQYF.

This clonotype was observed once. This may be a read error: a much more frequent sequence differs by one nucleotide. The chain has TRBV12-3 or TRBV12-4 and TRBJ2-3; no reliable D call. The length of the CDR3 is 11 residues. The DNA for the CDR3 is TGTGCCAGCAGTTTTAAAGATACGCGGTATTTT. Protein product: CASSFKDTRYF.

CDR3 coding DNA: TGTGCCAGCAGGCGGATGGGGGGAAACACTGAAGCTTTCTTT. It is translated as CASRRMGGNTEAFF. The V and J genes are TRBV12-3 or TRBV12-4 and TRBJ1-1; D may be TRBD1 (5 bases). Trimming left V 6 bases short and J 2 bases short, with 13 bases between. CDR3 length: 14 amino acids.

This clonotype was seen ten or more times. The rearrangement joins TRBV5-6 to TRBJ2-1; 8 bases are shared with TRBD2. The CDR3 has 18 amino acids. V was clipped by 4 bases and J by 3 bases; unmatched bases: 15. Germline CDR1 and CDR2: SGHDT and YYEEEE. The CDR3, as DNA: TGTGCCAGCAGCGACGAACCACTCATGCGGGAGGACTACAATGAGCAGTTCTTC. Encoded protein: CASSDEPLMREDYNEQFF. Combining the CDR3 with reference TRBV5-6 and TRBJ2-1 gives the whole variable domain DAGVTQSPTHLIKTRGQQVTLRCSPKSGHDTVSWYQQALGQGPQFIFQYYEEEERQRGNFPDRFSGHQFPNYSSELNVNALLLGDSALYLCASSDEPLMREDYNEQFFGPGTRLTVL.

This clonotype was detected ten times or more. V usage is TRBV5-1 and J usage is TRBJ2-5; 15 nucleotides align to TRBD2. This CDR3 comprises 16 residues. Trimming removed 4 bases from V and 5 bases from J; junction bases left unmatched: 6. Germline CDR1 is SGHRS and CDR2 is YFSETQ. CDR3 bases: TGCGCCAGCAGCGCAACGGGACTAGCGGGGGGTGAGACCCAGTACTTC. This translates into CASSATGLAGGETQYF.